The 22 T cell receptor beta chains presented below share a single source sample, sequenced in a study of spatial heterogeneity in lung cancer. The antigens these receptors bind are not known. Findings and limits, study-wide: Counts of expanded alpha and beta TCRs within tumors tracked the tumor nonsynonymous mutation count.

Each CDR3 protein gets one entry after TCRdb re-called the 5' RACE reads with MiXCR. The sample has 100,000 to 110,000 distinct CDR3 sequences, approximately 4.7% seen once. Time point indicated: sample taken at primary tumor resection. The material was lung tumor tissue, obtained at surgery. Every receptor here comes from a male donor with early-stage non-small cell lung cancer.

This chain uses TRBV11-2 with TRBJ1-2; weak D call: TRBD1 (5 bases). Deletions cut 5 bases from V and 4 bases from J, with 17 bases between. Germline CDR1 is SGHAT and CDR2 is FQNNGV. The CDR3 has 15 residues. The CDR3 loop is CASSPTTGLVYGYTF. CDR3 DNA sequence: TGTGCCAGCAGCCCTACCACAGGTTTAGTCTATGGCTACACCTTC.

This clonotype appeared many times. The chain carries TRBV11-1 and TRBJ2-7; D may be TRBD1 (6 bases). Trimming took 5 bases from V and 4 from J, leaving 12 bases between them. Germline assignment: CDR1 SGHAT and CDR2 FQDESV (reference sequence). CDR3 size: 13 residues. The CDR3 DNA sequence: TGTGCCAGCAGCCCCCCACAGGGTTACGAGCAGTACTTC. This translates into CASSPPQGYEQYF.

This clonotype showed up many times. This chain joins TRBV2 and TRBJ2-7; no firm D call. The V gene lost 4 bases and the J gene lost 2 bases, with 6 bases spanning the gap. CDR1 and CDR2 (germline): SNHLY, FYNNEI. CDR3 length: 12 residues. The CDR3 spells CASSAGAYEQYF. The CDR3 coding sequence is TGTGCCAGCAGTGCCGGAGCCTACGAGCAGTACTTC.

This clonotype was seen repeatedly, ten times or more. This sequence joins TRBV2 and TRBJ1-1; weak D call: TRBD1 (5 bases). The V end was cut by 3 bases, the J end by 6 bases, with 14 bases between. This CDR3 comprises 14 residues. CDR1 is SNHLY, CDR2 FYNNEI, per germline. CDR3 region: CASSDGWGISEAFF. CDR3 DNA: TGTGCCAGCAGTGACGGTTGGGGCATCTCTGAAGCTTTCTTT.

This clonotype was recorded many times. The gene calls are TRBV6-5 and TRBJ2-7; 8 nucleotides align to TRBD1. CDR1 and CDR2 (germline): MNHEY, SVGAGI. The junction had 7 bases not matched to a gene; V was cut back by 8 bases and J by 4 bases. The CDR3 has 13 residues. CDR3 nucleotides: TGTGCCAGCCAGGTTGGGACAGGATACGAGCAGTACTTC. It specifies CASQVGTGYEQYF.

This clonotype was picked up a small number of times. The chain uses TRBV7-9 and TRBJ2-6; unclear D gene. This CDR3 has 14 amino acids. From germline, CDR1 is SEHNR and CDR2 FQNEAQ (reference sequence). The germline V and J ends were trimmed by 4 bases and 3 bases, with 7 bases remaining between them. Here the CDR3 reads CASSWAVGANVLTF. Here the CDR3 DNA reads TGTGCCAGCAGCTGGGCAGTTGGGGCCAACGTCCTGACTTTC.

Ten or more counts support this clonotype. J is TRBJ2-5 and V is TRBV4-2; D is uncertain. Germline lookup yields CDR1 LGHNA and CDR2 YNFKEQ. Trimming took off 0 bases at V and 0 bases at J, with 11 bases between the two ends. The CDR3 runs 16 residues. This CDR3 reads CASSQDRGENQETQYF. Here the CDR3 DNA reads TGTGCCAGCAGCCAAGATCGCGGCGAGAACCAAGAGACCCAGTACTTC.

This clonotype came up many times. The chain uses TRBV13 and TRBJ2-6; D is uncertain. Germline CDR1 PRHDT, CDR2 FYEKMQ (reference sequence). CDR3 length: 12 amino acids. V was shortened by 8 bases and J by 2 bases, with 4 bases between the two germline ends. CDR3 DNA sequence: TGTGCCAGCTCCCCTGGGGCCAACGTCCTGACTTTC. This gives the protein CASSPGANVLTF.

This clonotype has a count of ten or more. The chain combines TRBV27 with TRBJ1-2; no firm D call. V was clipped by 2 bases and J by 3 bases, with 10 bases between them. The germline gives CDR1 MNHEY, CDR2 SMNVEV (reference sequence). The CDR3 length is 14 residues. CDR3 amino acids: CASSLIPADYGYTF. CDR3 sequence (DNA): TGTGCCAGCAGTTTAATTCCAGCGGACTATGGCTACACCTTC.

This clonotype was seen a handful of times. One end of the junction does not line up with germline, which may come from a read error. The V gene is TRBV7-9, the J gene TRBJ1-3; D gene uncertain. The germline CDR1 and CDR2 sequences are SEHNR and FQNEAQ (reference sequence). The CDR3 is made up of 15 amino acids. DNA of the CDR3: TGTGTCAGCAGCACCGGGTCCCTGCACGGAAACACCATATATTTT. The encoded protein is CVSSTGSLHGNTIYF.

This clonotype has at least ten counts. The CDR3 DNA follows: TGCGCCAGCAGTGAGAACAGGGGGAGTACGCAGTATTTT. The encoded protein is CASSENRGSTQYF. The gene calls are TRBV10-1 and TRBJ2-3; 8 bases align to TRBD1. The length of the CDR3 is 13 residues. Per germline, CDR1 WNHNN and CDR2 SYGVQD (reference sequence). Trimming took 2 bases from V and 8 from J; bases not matched to a gene: 3.

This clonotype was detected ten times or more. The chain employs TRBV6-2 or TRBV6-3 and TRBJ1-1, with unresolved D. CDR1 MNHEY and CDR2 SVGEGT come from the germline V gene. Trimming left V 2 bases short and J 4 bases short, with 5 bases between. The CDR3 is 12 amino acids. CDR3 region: CASSYRTTEAFF. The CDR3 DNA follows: TGTGCCAGCAGTTACAGGACCACTGAAGCTTTCTTT.

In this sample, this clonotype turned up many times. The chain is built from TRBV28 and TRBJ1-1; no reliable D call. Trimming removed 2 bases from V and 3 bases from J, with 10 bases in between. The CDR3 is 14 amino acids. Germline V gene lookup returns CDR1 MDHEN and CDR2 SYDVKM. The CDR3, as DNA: TGTGCCAGCAGTTTAGCCGGGCTGTACACTGAAGCTTTCTTT. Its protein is CASSLAGLYTEAFF.

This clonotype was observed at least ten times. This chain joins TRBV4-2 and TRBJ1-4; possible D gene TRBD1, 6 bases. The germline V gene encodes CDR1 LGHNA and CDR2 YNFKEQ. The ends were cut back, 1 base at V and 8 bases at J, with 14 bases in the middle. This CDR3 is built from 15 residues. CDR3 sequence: CASSQVPGEGEKLFF. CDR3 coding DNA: TGTGCCAGCAGCCAAGTACCAGGGGAGGGAGAAAAACTGTTTTTT.

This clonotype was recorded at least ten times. The CDR3, as DNA: TGCAGCGTTGACAGAACAGAGACCCAGTACTTC. Its translation: CSVDRTETQYF. The chain has TRBV29-1 and TRBJ2-5; D unresolved. The germline gives CDR1 SQVTM, CDR2 ANQGSEA. Trimming shortened V by 3 bases and J by 4 bases, and 6 bases separated the two germline ends. The CDR3 has 11 amino acids.

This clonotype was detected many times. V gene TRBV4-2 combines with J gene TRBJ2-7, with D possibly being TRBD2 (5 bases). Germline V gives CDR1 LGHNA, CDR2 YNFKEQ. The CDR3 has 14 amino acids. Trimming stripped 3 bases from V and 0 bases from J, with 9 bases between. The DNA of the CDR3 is TGTGCCAGCAGCCATAGCGCCTACTCCTACGAGCAGTACTTC. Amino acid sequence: CASSHSAYSYEQYF.

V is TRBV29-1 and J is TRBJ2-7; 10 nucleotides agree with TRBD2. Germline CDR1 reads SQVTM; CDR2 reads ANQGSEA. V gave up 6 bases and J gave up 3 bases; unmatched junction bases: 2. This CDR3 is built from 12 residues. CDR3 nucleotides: TGCAGCGTAAAGCGGGAGGGCTACGAGCAGTACTTC. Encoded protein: CSVKREGYEQYF.

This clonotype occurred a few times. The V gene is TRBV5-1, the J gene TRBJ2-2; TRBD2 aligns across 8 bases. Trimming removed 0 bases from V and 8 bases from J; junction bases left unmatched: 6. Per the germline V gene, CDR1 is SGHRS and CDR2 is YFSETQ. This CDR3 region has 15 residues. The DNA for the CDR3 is TGCGCCAGCAGCTTGGCGGCCAGCGGGAGTGGGGAGCTGTTTTTT. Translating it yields CASSLAASGSGELFF.

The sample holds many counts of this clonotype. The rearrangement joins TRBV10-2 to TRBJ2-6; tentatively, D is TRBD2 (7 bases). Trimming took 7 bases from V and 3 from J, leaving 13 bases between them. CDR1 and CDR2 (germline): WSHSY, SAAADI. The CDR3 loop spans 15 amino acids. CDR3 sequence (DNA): TGCGCCAGCATGGGAGGGGGTAATGGGGCCAACGTCCTGACTTTC. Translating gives CASMGGGNGANVLTF.

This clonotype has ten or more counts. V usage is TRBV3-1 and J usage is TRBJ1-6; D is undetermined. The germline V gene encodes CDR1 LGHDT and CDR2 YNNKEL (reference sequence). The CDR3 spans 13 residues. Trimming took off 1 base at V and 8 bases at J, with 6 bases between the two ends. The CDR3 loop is CASSQASHSPLHF. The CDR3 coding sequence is TGTGCCAGCAGCCAAGCGAGCCATTCACCCCTCCACTTT.

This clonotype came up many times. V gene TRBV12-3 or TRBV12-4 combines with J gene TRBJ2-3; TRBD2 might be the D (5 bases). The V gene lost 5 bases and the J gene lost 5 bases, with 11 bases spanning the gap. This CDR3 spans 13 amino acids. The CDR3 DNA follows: TGTGCCAGCAGTAATTTACTAGAAGATACGCAGTATTTT. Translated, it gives CASSNLLEDTQYF.

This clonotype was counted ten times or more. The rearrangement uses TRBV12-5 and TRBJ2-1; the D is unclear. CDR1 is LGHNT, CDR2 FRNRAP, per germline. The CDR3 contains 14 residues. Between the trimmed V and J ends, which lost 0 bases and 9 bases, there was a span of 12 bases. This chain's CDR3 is CASGLVKGVTEQFF. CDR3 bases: TGTGCTAGTGGTTTGGTAAAAGGAGTAACTGAGCAGTTCTTC.